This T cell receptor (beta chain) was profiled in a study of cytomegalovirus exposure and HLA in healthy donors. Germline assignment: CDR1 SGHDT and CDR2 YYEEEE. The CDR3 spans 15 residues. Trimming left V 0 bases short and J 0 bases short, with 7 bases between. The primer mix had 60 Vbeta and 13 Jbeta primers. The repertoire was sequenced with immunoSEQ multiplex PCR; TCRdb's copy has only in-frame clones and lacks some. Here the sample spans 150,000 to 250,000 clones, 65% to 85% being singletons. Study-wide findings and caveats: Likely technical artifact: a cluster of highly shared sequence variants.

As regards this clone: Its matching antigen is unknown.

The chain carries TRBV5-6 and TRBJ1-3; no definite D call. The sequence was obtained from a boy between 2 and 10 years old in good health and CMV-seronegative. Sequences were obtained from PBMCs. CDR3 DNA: TGTGCCAGCAGCTTGGTGCCGAGCTCTGGAAACACCATATATTTT. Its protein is CASSLVPSSGNTIYF.